These T cell receptor beta chains were read from a single sample in a study of CD8 T cells in Susac syndrome. TCRdb passed the immunoSEQ multiplex PCR reads through MiXCR, listing each CDR3 protein once. This repertoire shows around 110,000 distinct CDR3 sequences, 94% found once; its top ten account for 0.41%. The sample was CD8+ T cells from PBMCs. Receptors were obtained from a human donor with Susac syndrome. Both conserved end residues are part of each CDR3. The D gene is left open where the match is weak. Expanded clones get a size class; other rows say once, few or many, or leave the size out.

cdr3_aa: CASSQTATNEKLFF
cdr3_nt: TGTGCCAGCAGCCAGACCGCCACTAATGAAAAACTGTTTTTT
clone_size: once
d_call: .
v_call: TRBV6-5
j_call: TRBJ1-4

cdr3_aa: CARTKGADNQPQHF
cdr3_nt: TGTGCCAGAACTAAGGGGGCAGATAATCAGCCCCAGCATTTT
clone_size: .
d_call: TRBD1
v_call: TRBV11-1
j_call: TRBJ1-5

cdr3_aa: CASRLSQGAYEQYF
cdr3_nt: TGTGCCAGTCGACTTTCCCAGGGCGCCTACGAGCAGTACTTC
clone_size: .
d_call: .
v_call: TRBV19
j_call: TRBJ2-7

cdr3_aa: CASSQDTPSEQFF
cdr3_nt: TGTGCCAGCAGCCAAGATACTCCTAGTGAGCAGTTCTTC
clone_size: .
d_call: .
v_call: TRBV3-1
j_call: TRBJ2-1

cdr3_aa: CSARDEDRGSNYGYTF
cdr3_nt: TGCAGTGCTAGAGACGAGGACAGGGGATCTAACTATGGCTACACCTTC
clone_size: once
d_call: TRBD1
v_call: TRBV20-1
j_call: TRBJ1-2

cdr3_aa: CASRTRGRGADTQYF
cdr3_nt: TGTGCCAGCAGAACAAGGGGGCGGGGGGCAGATACGCAGTATTTT
clone_size: .
d_call: .
v_call: TRBV3-1
j_call: TRBJ2-3

cdr3_aa: CASSVRPFEEARQFTGELFF
cdr3_nt: TGTGCCAGCAGCGTTAGACCGTTTGAAGAGGCCAGGCAATTCACCGGGGAGCTGTTTTTT
clone_size: .
d_call: .
v_call: TRBV9
j_call: TRBJ2-2

cdr3_aa: CASSYGQGQETQYF
cdr3_nt: TGTGCCAGCTCTTACGGACAGGGCCAAGAGACCCAGTACTTC
clone_size: .
d_call: TRBD1
v_call: TRBV18
j_call: TRBJ2-5

cdr3_aa: CASSLFQGFLNTEAFF
cdr3_nt: TGTGCCAGCAGCTTGTTTCAGGGTTTCCTGAACACTGAAGCTTTCTTT
clone_size: .
d_call: .
v_call: TRBV5-6
j_call: TRBJ1-1

cdr3_aa: CASSYSKGQALAKNIQYF
cdr3_nt: TGTGCCAGCAGTTACTCGAAGGGACAGGCCCTAGCCAAAAACATTCAGTACTTC
clone_size: .
d_call: TRBD1
v_call: TRBV6-2/TRBV6-3
j_call: TRBJ2-4

cdr3_aa: CSVDPGEGAGEQYF
cdr3_nt: TGCAGCGTTGACCCCGGAGAGGGGGCGGGCGAGCAGTACTTC
clone_size: .
d_call: TRBD1
v_call: TRBV29-1
j_call: TRBJ2-7

cdr3_aa: CASSQDIGAGGSNEQFF
cdr3_nt: TGTGCCAGCAGCCAAGATATTGGAGCGGGGGGGAGTAATGAGCAGTTCTTC
clone_size: .
d_call: TRBD2
v_call: TRBV14
j_call: TRBJ2-1

cdr3_aa: CASSPRSREGSYSGANVLTF
cdr3_nt: TGTGCCAGCAGCCCCCGGAGTCGGGAGGGCTCCTACTCTGGGGCCAACGTCCTGACTTTC
clone_size: .
d_call: TRBD2
v_call: TRBV7-3
j_call: TRBJ2-6

cdr3_aa: CASSSTRGEQYF
cdr3_nt: TGTGCCAGCAGCTCAACAAGGGGCGAGCAGTACTTC
clone_size: .
d_call: .
v_call: TRBV13
j_call: TRBJ2-7

cdr3_aa: CSVDWEGRAINEQFF
cdr3_nt: TGCAGCGTTGATTGGGAGGGCAGGGCCATAAATGAGCAGTTCTTC
clone_size: .
d_call: TRBD2
v_call: TRBV29-1
j_call: TRBJ2-1

cdr3_aa: CASEGTGYNEQFF
cdr3_nt: TGCGCCAGCGAAGGGACAGGCTACAATGAGCAGTTCTTC
clone_size: .
d_call: TRBD1
v_call: TRBV5-1
j_call: TRBJ2-1

cdr3_aa: CASTQGLGNSPLHF
cdr3_nt: TGTGCCAGCACCCAGGGGCTCGGGAATTCACCCCTCCACTTT
clone_size: .
d_call: .
v_call: TRBV27
j_call: TRBJ1-6

cdr3_aa: CSAPSTGELFF
cdr3_nt: TGCAGTGCCCCGTCCACCGGGGAGCTGTTTTTT
clone_size: once
d_call: .
v_call: TRBV20-1
j_call: TRBJ2-2

cdr3_aa: CASSGTGGGEQYF
cdr3_nt: TGTGCCAGCAGCGGGACAGGGGGCGGCGAGCAGTACTTC
clone_size: .
d_call: TRBD1
v_call: TRBV2
j_call: TRBJ2-7

cdr3_aa: CASSKTKKGFTYNEQFF
cdr3_nt: TGTGCCAGCAGCAAAACGAAGAAGGGTTTCACCTACAATGAGCAGTTCTTC
clone_size: once
d_call: .
v_call: TRBV21-1
j_call: TRBJ2-1

cdr3_aa: CASSVGGLPPDEQYF
cdr3_nt: TGTGCCAGCAGCGTAGGAGGACTCCCTCCCGACGAGCAGTACTTC
clone_size: .
d_call: .
v_call: TRBV9
j_call: TRBJ2-7

cdr3_aa: CSARSLLAVYEQYF
cdr3_nt: TGCAGTGCTCGATCGTTACTAGCAGTTTACGAGCAGTACTTC
clone_size: .
d_call: .
v_call: TRBV20-1
j_call: TRBJ2-7

cdr3_aa: CASSGTSGTDTQYF
cdr3_nt: TGTGCCAGCAGTGGGACTAGCGGCACAGATACGCAGTATTTT
clone_size: few
d_call: TRBD2
v_call: TRBV6-4
j_call: TRBJ2-3

cdr3_aa: CSARDPGVGNQPQHF
cdr3_nt: TGCAGTGCTAGAGATCCTGGGGTCGGCAATCAGCCCCAGCATTTT
clone_size: once
d_call: .
v_call: TRBV20-1
j_call: TRBJ1-5

cdr3_aa: CASVQGTGVHQPQHF
cdr3_nt: TGTGCCAGCGTGCAGGGGACAGGGGTGCATCAGCCCCAGCATTTT
clone_size: .
d_call: .
v_call: TRBV21-1
j_call: TRBJ1-5

cdr3_aa: CASSPDRGGSPLHF
cdr3_nt: TGTGCCAGCAGCCCGGACAGGGGAGGTTCACCCCTCCACTTT
clone_size: .
d_call: TRBD1
v_call: TRBV9
j_call: TRBJ1-6

cdr3_aa: CASSLEAGVAKNIQYF
cdr3_nt: TGTGCCAGCAGCTTAGAGGCAGGAGTAGCCAAAAACATTCAGTACTTC
clone_size: .
d_call: .
v_call: TRBV7-8
j_call: TRBJ2-4

cdr3_aa: CASSLVRDGYTF
cdr3_nt: TGTGCCAGCAGCTTAGTACGGGATGGCTACACCTTC
clone_size: .
d_call: .
v_call: TRBV13
j_call: TRBJ1-2

cdr3_aa: CASGDRVQETQYF
cdr3_nt: TGTGCCAGTGGGGACAGGGTCCAAGAGACCCAGTACTTC
clone_size: .
d_call: TRBD1
v_call: TRBV3-1
j_call: TRBJ2-5

cdr3_aa: CASSLAHQPQHF
cdr3_nt: TGTGCCAGCAGCTTAGCGCATCAGCCCCAGCATTTT
clone_size: .
d_call: .
v_call: TRBV7-8
j_call: TRBJ1-5

cdr3_aa: CASSAVGNQPQHF
cdr3_nt: TGTGCCAGCAGCGCCGTGGGCAATCAGCCCCAGCATTTT
clone_size: once
d_call: .
v_call: TRBV5-6
j_call: TRBJ1-5

cdr3_aa: CSARDLGSSYNSPLHF
cdr3_nt: TGCAGTGCTAGAGATCTGGGGAGCTCCTATAATTCACCCCTCCACTTT
clone_size: few
d_call: .
v_call: TRBV20-1
j_call: TRBJ1-6

cdr3_aa: CASRLGTGNTEAFF
cdr3_nt: TGTGCCAGCAGGCTAGGGACAGGGAACACTGAAGCTTTCTTT
clone_size: .
d_call: TRBD1
v_call: TRBV27
j_call: TRBJ1-1

cdr3_aa: CASSLTGGATETQYF
cdr3_nt: TGTGCCAGCAGCTTAACCGGGGGGGCCACAGAGACCCAGTACTTC
clone_size: .
d_call: TRBD2
v_call: TRBV7-3
j_call: TRBJ2-5